These 14 T cell receptor beta chains came from one sample sequenced in a study of blood T cell repertoires in COVID-19 (dated by TCRdb to the early 2020s). The library was produced with the immunoSEQ multiplex PCR assay. What TCRdb holds here is the immuneACCESS table cut down to in-frame rearrangements. Part of the clones is not present; checked against another copy, under half of the missing clones reflect an unresolved V gene, and the others are unexplained. The sample yields 150,000 to 200,000 clones; 90% were counted once. The ten largest account for roughly a sixth of the sample. The sample consisted of peripheral blood. These receptors were collected from a man aged 55 to 70 with active or convalescent COVID-19.

The V call is TRBV7-8, the J call TRBJ1-1, with 8 bases lining up with TRBD1. Germline V lookup: CDR1 SGHVS, CDR2 FQNEAQ. Trimming at V came to 5 bases and at J to 4 bases, leaving 3 bases not matched to a gene. This CDR3 region has 13 residues. CDR3 sequence reads: CASSRQGSTEAFF. CDR3 nucleotides: TGTGCCAGCAGCCGACAGGGGTCCACTGAAGCTTTCTTT.

The V and J genes are TRBV11-3 and TRBJ2-5, with a weak D call TRBD2 (6 bases). The CDR3 sequence is 17 residues long. The germline CDR1 and CDR2 sequences are SGHNT and YENEEA. V lost 4 bases and J 3 bases, leaving 21 bases between the germline ends. The CDR3, as DNA: TGTGCCAGCAGCTACTCGGCGGGGACTGGATCCAAAGAGACCCAGTACTTC. Its translation: CASSYSAGTGSKETQYF.

This chain links TRBV3-1 (or the pseudogene TRBV3-2) with TRBJ2-1, with D perhaps TRBD1 (6 bases). Between the trimmed V and J ends, which lost 6 bases and 0 bases, there was a span of 6 bases. Germline lookup yields CDR1 LGHDT and CDR2 YNNKEL (reference sequence). The CDR3 contains 13 residues. The CDR3, as DNA: TGTGCCAGCAGGGACAGCTCCTACAATGAGCAGTTCTTC. Translating it yields CASRDSSYNEQFF.

A remark on this clone: At one of its ends the junction is not consistent with the germline gene, which may arise from a read error. The chain joins TRBV29-1 to TRBJ2-5, with 7 bases fitting TRBD1. The CDR3 runs 13 residues. CDR1 and CDR2 from the germline V gene are SQVTM and ANQGSEA. The DNA of the CDR3 is TGCAGCGTGGAAGGACAGGTTCAAGAGACCCAGTACTTC. Its translation is CSVEGQVQETQYF. Using reference TRBV29-1 and TRBJ2-5 for the parts outside the CDR3, the full variable domain is SAVISQKPSRDICQRGTSLTIQCQVDSQVTMMFWYRQQPGQSLTLIATANQGSEATYESGFVIDKFPISRPNLTFSTLTVSNMSPEDSSIYLCSVEGQVQETQYFGPGTRLLVL.

This chain links TRBV13 with TRBJ2-1; 13 bases agree with TRBD2. Germline CDR1 PRHDT, CDR2 FYEKMQ (reference sequence). V gave up 0 bases and J gave up 7 bases; unmatched junction bases: 9. This CDR3 contains 18 residues. CDR3 protein: CASSLGAGLAGLWNEQFF. In DNA form, the CDR3 reads TGTGCCAGCAGCTTAGGCGCGGGACTAGCGGGATTGTGGAATGAGCAGTTCTTC.

This rearrangement joins TRBV19 to TRBJ1-6, with 7 bases lining up with TRBD1. Unmatched junction bases numbered 9, after V lost 0 bases and J lost 13 bases. Germline CDR1 is LNHDA and CDR2 is SQIVND (reference sequence). The CDR3 sequence is 15 residues long. In nucleotides, the CDR3 is TGTGCCAGTAGTATAGATGCACAGGGGATGTCGCCCCTCCACTTT. It encodes CASSIDAQGMSPLHF. Drawing the rest from reference TRBV19 and TRBJ1-6, the complete variable domain is DGGITQSPKYLFRKEGQNVTLSCEQNLNHDAMYWYRQDPGQGLRLIYYSQIVNDFQKGDIAEGYSVSREKKESFPLTVTSAQKNPTAFYLCASSIDAQGMSPLHFGNGTRLTVT.

This clone has only a few counts. The chain links TRBV3-1 (or the pseudogene TRBV3-2) to TRBJ1-1; TRBD1 agrees at 7 bases. V trimming: 3 bases; J trimming: 0 bases; junction bases outside the gene matches: 4. The germline CDR1 and CDR2 sequences are LGHDT and YNNKEL (reference sequence). The CDR3 sequence is 15 residues long. Here the CDR3 reads CASSHGTAMNTEAFF. CDR3 nucleotide sequence: TGTGCCAGCAGCCATGGGACAGCTATGAACACTGAAGCTTTCTTT.

This clone occurred once. V gene TRBV10-3 combines with J gene TRBJ1-3; D gene unclear. This CDR3 region has 14 residues. Per the germline V gene, CDR1 is ENHRY and CDR2 is SYGVKD. Trimming took 2 bases from V and 2 from J, leaving 7 bases between them. The CDR3 region has the DNA TGTGCCATCAGTGAGAGGAGTGCTGGAAACACCATATATTTT. Translated: CAISERSAGNTIYF.

The chain combines TRBV6-4 with TRBJ1-3, with 8 bases that match TRBD1. The CDR3 spans 17 residues. Germline V gives CDR1 MRHNA, CDR2 SNTAGT. V shed 0 bases and J 4 bases; nucleotides not matched to a gene: 8. CDR3 nucleotide sequence: TGTGCCAGCAGTGACTCTCCCAGGGGGCTTTCCGGAAACACCATATATTTT. Amino acid sequence: CASSDSPRGLSGNTIYF.

The V gene is TRBV18, the J gene TRBJ1-1; 8 bases are shared with TRBD1. Trimming cost V 3 bases and J 5 bases; bases outside gene matches: 8. This CDR3 has 15 residues. Germline V CDR1 and CDR2: KGHSH, LQKENI. The CDR3 sequence: CASSPSTGVRTEAFF. For the CDR3, the DNA is TGTGCCAGCTCACCGTCGACAGGGGTTAGGACTGAAGCTTTCTTT.

This chain joins TRBV9 and TRBJ2-5; 7 bases are a match to TRBD1. The germline V gene encodes CDR1 SGDLS and CDR2 YYNGEE. CDR3 size: 16 residues. Trimming at V came to 4 bases and at J to 2 bases, leaving 11 bases not matched to a gene. The CDR3 region is CASSPQKRQGQETQYF. In nucleotides, the CDR3 is TGTGCCAGCAGCCCCCAGAAGCGACAGGGTCAAGAGACCCAGTACTTC.

This clone was seen only once. V is TRBV16 and J is TRBJ1-3; D is unclear. Germline V gene data show CDR1 as KGHSY and CDR2 as FQNENV. This CDR3 spans 13 amino acids. V was pared by 4 bases and J by 4 bases, with 8 bases between. The CDR3 DNA reads TGTGCCAGCAGCCCGCGGGCCGGAAACACCATATATTTT. Its protein is CASSPRAGNTIYF.

The chain has TRBV7-9 and TRBJ1-2; D not resolved. Trimming took off 5 bases at V and 0 bases at J, with 13 bases between the two ends. The CDR3 has 15 amino acids. Germline V gene data show CDR1 as SEHNR and CDR2 as FQNEAQ (reference sequence). In DNA, the CDR3 is TGTGCCAGCAGCCCTAACTCGGGTTCTAACTATGGCTACACCTTC. The encoded protein is CASSPNSGSNYGYTF.

The V gene is TRBV7-9, the J gene TRBJ2-1; possibly TRBD1 for D (5 bases). Germline V gene sequence: CDR1 SEHNR, CDR2 FQNEAQ (reference sequence). V was pared by 6 bases and J by 4 bases, with 10 bases between. This CDR3 is built from 13 residues. CDR3 amino acids: CASRLDRYNEQFF. Written as DNA, the CDR3 is TGTGCCAGCAGACTTGACAGATACAATGAGCAGTTCTTC.